This T cell receptor (beta chain) was sequenced in a study of blood T cell repertoires in COVID-19. This table comes from immunoSEQ multiplex PCR, and its TCRdb copy is limited to in-frame clones, with some not included. The profile shows 150,000 to 200,000 clones, more than 75% of them singletons. Trimming cost V 1 base and J 0 bases, with 8 bases left between them. Germline V gives CDR1 SGHRS, CDR2 YFSETQ. This CDR3 region has 14 residues. This sequence joins TRBV5-1 and TRBJ2-7; D unclear. Sequences were obtained from PBMCs or T cells enriched from blood (not recorded which). The sequence was collected from a woman aged 45 to 65 with acute COVID-19. CDR3 region: CASSLSGSSYEQYV. The DNA of the CDR3 is TGCGCCAGCAGCTTGTCTGGTAGCTCCTACGAGCAGTACGTC.